This T cell receptor (beta chain) derives from a study of blood T cell repertoires in COVID-19. About the research overall: The United States, Italy and Spain supplied acute and convalescent COVID-19 samples. The cDNA or gDNA used as material had been derived from T cells, B-cell-depleted T cells, or PBMCs.

Here immunoSEQ multiplex PCR was the method, and the copy in TCRdb shows in-frame clones only, minus some. The table has under 300,000 clones, under 90% seen once. This CDR3 has 15 residues. Germline V gene data show CDR1 as SGHVS and CDR2 as FNYEAQ. V was trimmed by 5 bases and J by 5 bases, leaving 19 bases between them. This chain uses TRBV7-6 with TRBJ2-7, with D possibly being TRBD1 (5 bases). The TCR sequence derives from a woman aged 60-75 years with active or convalescent COVID-19. The sample taken for sequencing was peripheral blood. DNA for the CDR3: TGTGCCAGCAGCCCCGCACGGCAGGGAAGGAACGAGCAGTACTTC. Its translation is CASSPARQGRNEQYF. Full variable domain (outside the CDR3, taken from reference TRBV7-6 and TRBJ2-7): GAGVSQSPRYKVTKRGQDVALRCDPISGHVSLYWYRQALGQGPEFLTYFNYEAQQDKSGLPNDRFSAERPEGSISTLTIQRTEQRDSAMYRCASSPARQGRNEQYFGPGTRLTVT.